A selection of T cell receptor beta chains follows, all from one sample in a study of blood T cell repertoires in COVID-19. Sequencing was performed with immunoSEQ multiplex PCR; in TCRdb, only in-frame clones are kept and a portion is missing. This repertoire shows roughly 230,000 clones, about 83% found once; its top ten account for less than 4.5%. The sample consisted of peripheral blood. These receptors were collected from a man aged 50-59 years with acute or convalescent COVID-19. Both conserved end residues are part of each CDR3. Fields, in order: D gene, clone size, J gene, V gene, CDR3 DNA, CDR3 protein. D genes are given only for firm matches. A clone size is listed for some rows: how often the clone was seen (once, few, many), or a class if it is expanded.

d_call: .; clone_size: .; j_call: TRBJ1-6; v_call: TRBV19; cdr3_nt: TGTGCCAGTAGTATAGCGGGAGGTGATTCACCCCTCCACTTT; cdr3_aa: CASSIAGGDSPLHF
d_call: .; clone_size: .; j_call: TRBJ1-5; v_call: TRBV6-5; cdr3_nt: TGTGCCAGCAGTCGCCAGGGTAATCAGCCCCAGCATTTT; cdr3_aa: CASSRQGNQPQHF
d_call: .; clone_size: few; j_call: TRBJ2-1; v_call: TRBV25-1; cdr3_nt: TGTGCCAGCAGCTCAGCTAGCAGCACCTACAATGAGCAGTTCTTC; cdr3_aa: CASSSASSTYNEQFF
d_call: TRBD1; clone_size: few; j_call: TRBJ1-5; v_call: TRBV6-5; cdr3_nt: TGTGCCAGCAGAGACCCGACAGGGGTGAATCAGCCCCAGCATTTT; cdr3_aa: CASRDPTGVNQPQHF
d_call: .; clone_size: .; j_call: TRBJ1-1; v_call: TRBV2; cdr3_nt: TGTGCCAGCAGCTTGACAGGGAACACTGAAGCTTTCTTT; cdr3_aa: CASSLTGNTEAFF
d_call: TRBD2; clone_size: .; j_call: TRBJ2-1; v_call: TRBV5-4; cdr3_nt: TGTGCCAGCAGCCCTGTAGCGGGGGGCTACAATGAGCAGTTCTTC; cdr3_aa: CASSPVAGGYNEQFF
d_call: TRBD1; clone_size: .; j_call: TRBJ2-7; v_call: TRBV5-1; cdr3_nt: TGCGCCAGCAGCTTTTTGGGACAGGGGCCGGAGGGGCGGCACTTC; cdr3_aa: CASSFLGQGPEGRHF
d_call: .; clone_size: .; j_call: TRBJ1-5; v_call: TRBV6-5; cdr3_nt: TGTGCCAGCAGATCTCATGAAGAGGATCAGCCCCAGCATTTT; cdr3_aa: CASRSHEEDQPQHF
d_call: TRBD1; clone_size: .; j_call: TRBJ2-7; v_call: TRBV3-1/TRBV3-2; cdr3_nt: TGTGCCAGCAGCCTCATCTCAGGGGGTCGACGCTACGAGCAGTACTTC; cdr3_aa: CASSLISGGRRYEQYF
d_call: .; clone_size: .; j_call: TRBJ2-7; v_call: TRBV7-6; cdr3_nt: TGTGCCAGCAGCTCCAGGGACAACCGTCTGGTATACGAGCAGTACTTC; cdr3_aa: CASSSRDNRLVYEQYF